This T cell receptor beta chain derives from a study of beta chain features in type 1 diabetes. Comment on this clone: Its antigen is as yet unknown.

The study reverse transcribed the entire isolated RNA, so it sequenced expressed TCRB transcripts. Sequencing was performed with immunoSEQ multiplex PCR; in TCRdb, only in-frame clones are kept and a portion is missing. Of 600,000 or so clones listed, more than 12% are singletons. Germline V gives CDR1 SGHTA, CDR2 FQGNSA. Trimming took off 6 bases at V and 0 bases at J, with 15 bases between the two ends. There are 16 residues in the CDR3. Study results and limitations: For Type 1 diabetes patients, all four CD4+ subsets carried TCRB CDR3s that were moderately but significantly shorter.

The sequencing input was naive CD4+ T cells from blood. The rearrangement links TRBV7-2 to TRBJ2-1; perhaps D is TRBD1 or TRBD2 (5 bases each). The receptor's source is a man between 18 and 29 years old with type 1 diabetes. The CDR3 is CASRGSGGYSYNEQFF. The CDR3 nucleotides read TGTGCCAGCAGGGGGAGTGGGGGATACTCCTACAATGAGCAGTTCTTC. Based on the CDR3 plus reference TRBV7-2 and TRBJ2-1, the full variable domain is GAGVSQSPSNKVTEKGKDVELRCDPISGHTALYWYRQSLGQGLEFLIYFQGNSAPDKSGLPSDRFSAERTGGSVSTLTIQRTQQEDSAVYLCASRGSGGYSYNEQFFGPGTRLTVL.